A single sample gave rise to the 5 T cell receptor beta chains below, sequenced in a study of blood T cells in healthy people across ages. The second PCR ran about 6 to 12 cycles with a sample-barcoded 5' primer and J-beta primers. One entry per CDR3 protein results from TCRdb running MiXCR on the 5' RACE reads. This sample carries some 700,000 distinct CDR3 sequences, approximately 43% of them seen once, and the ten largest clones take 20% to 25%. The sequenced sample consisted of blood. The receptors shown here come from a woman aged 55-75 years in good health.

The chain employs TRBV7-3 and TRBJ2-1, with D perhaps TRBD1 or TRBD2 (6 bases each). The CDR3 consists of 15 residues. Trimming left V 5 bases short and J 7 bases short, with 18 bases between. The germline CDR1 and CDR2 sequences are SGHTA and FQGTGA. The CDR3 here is CASSPFGGPINEQFF. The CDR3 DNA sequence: TGTGCCAGCAGCCCCTTCGGGGGCCCCATTAATGAGCAGTTCTTC.

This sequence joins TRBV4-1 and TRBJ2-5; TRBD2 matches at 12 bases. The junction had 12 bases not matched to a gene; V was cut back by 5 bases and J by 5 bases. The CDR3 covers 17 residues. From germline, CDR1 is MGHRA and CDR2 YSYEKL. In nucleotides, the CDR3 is TGCGCCAGCAGCTCAGGGCTAGCGGGGGGGGCGACCGAGACCCAGTACTTC. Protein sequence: CASSSGLAGGATETQYF.

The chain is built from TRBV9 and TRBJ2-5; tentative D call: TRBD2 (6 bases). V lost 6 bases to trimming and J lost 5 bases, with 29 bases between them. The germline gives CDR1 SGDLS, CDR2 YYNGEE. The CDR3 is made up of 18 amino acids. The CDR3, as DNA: TGTGCCAGCAACTACTTAGTTGAGGGCGGGATCCCTTGGGAGACCCAGTACTTC. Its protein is CASNYLVEGGIPWETQYF.

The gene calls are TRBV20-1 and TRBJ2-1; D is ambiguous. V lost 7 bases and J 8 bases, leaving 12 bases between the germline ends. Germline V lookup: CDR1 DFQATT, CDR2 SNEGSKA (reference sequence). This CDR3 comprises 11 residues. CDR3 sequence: CSGPRHDEQFF. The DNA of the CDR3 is TGCAGTGGCCCGAGGCATGATGAGCAGTTCTTC.

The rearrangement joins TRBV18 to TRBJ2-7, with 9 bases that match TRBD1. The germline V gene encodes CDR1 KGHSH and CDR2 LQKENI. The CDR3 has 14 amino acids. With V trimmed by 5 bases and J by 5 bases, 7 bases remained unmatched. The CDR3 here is CASSAGQGIDEQYF. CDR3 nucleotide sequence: TGTGCCAGCTCAGCGGGACAGGGAATCGACGAGCAGTACTTC.